These T cell receptor beta chains were read from a single sample in a study of cytomegalovirus exposure and HLA in healthy donors. The assay was immunoSEQ multiplex PCR, and TCRdb's table has in-frame clones only and misses some. The sample lists 70,000 to 80,000 clones, approximately 94% seen once, with about 3.3% in the top ten. Material: PBMCs. Receptor source: a woman aged 18-30 years in good health and CMV-seropositive. The CDR3 runs from the conserved cysteine through the conserved F or W. D genes are given only for firm matches. Some rows mark clone size as missing; the rest say once, few, many or name a class of expanded clone.

clone_size,j_call,v_call,d_call,cdr3_nt,cdr3_aa
.,TRBJ2-7,TRBV6-6,.,TGTGCCAGCAGTTACCTCAGCGCCTCCTACGAGCAGTACTTC,CASSYLSASYEQYF
.,TRBJ2-2,TRBV7-2,TRBD1,TGTGCCAGCAGCTTATACGGGACAGGGGTTGCCGGGGAGCTGTTTTTT,CASSLYGTGVAGELFF
.,TRBJ1-1,TRBV10-3,.,TGTGCCATCAGTGAAGGCCGACAGCTTGAAGCTTTCTTT,CAISEGRQLEAFF
.,TRBJ2-1,TRBV4-2,.,TGTGCCAGCAGCCCCCGCCCCGCTGAGCCCTACAATGAGCAGTTCTTC,CASSPRPAEPYNEQFF
once,TRBJ2-5,TRBV30,.,TGTGCCTGGACTAGAAGGACAGCCTGGGGGGAGACCCAGTACTTC,CAWTRRTAWGETQYF
.,TRBJ1-2,TRBV7-2,TRBD1,TGTGCCAGCAGCTTAGATAACAGGGGGGCGACTGGCTACACCTTC,CASSLDNRGATGYTF
.,TRBJ2-7,TRBV28,TRBD1,TGTGCCAGCAGGCCCAACTACGGGACAGGGGTCCACGAGCAGTACTTC,CASRPNYGTGVHEQYF
.,TRBJ1-1,TRBV7-9,.,TGTGCCAGCAGCCCTAGGATGAACACTGAAGCTTTCTTT,CASSPRMNTEAFF
.,TRBJ1-3,TRBV28,.,TGTGCCAGCAGGCTCCCGGGGGATGGAAACACCATATATTTT,CASRLPGDGNTIYF
.,TRBJ2-3,TRBV5-4,TRBD1,TGTGCCAGCAGCTTCGGGGACAGGGAGACAGATACGCAGTATTTT,CASSFGDRETDTQYF
.,TRBJ2-5,TRBV2,.,TGTGCCAGCAGTGAACAGGGTAGTGGGGAGACCCAGTACTTC,CASSEQGSGETQYF
.,TRBJ1-3,TRBV12-5,.,TGTGCTAGTGGTTTGACCTCCGAGGGAAACACCATATATTTT,CASGLTSEGNTIYF
once,TRBJ1-1,TRBV29-1,TRBD1,TGCAGCGGGAAACAGGGGATCGGTCGGGCTGAAGCTTTCTTT,CSGKQGIGRAEAFF
.,TRBJ2-3,TRBV6-4,.,TGTGCCAGCAGTGACTCGAATGCGGCTAGCACAGATACGCAGTATTTT,CASSDSNAASTDTQYF
.,TRBJ2-7,TRBV6-5,TRBD2,TGTGCCAGCAGTTGGGCGGGGGGGAGCTACGAGCAGTACTTC,CASSWAGGSYEQYF
.,TRBJ1-5,TRBV7-3,TRBD1,TGTGCCAGCAGCCCCGGCCGGACAGGGGCGGGTTCTCGCAATCAGCCCCAGCATTTT,CASSPGRTGAGSRNQPQHF
.,TRBJ1-1,TRBV5-3,.,TGTGCCAGAAGCTTGCCTTACGACAGAGCAGAGAACACTGAAGCTTTCTTT,CARSLPYDRAENTEAFF
.,TRBJ2-7,TRBV2,.,TGTGCCAGCAGTGAAGGTGTGGCTCCCTACGAGCAGTACTTC,CASSEGVAPYEQYF
.,TRBJ2-2,TRBV4-3,.,TGCGCCAGCAGCCAAGAATTTCTGACTGCGCTGAACACCGGGGAGCTGTTTTTT,CASSQEFLTALNTGELFF
.,TRBJ2-3,TRBV2,TRBD2,TGTGCCAGCAGTGATGAGCAGGGAGGGGCAGATACGCAGTATTTT,CASSDEQGGADTQYF
.,TRBJ2-5,TRBV7-2,TRBD2,TGTGCCAGCAGCTTAAGGACTAGCGGGGCTGCAGAGACCCAGTACTTC,CASSLRTSGAAETQYF
.,TRBJ2-7,TRBV11-3,TRBD2,TGTGCCAGCAGCTTTAGCGGGGGGGCCTACGAGCAGTACTTC,CASSFSGGAYEQYF
.,TRBJ2-3,TRBV5-4,TRBD2,TGTGCCAGCACCCGGGGGGGGGAGGGAGGAGCGGATACGCAGTATTTT,CASTRGGEGGADTQYF
.,TRBJ1-2,TRBV2,.,TGTGCCAGCAGTCAGACGGGAAACTATGGCTACACCTTC,CASSQTGNYGYTF